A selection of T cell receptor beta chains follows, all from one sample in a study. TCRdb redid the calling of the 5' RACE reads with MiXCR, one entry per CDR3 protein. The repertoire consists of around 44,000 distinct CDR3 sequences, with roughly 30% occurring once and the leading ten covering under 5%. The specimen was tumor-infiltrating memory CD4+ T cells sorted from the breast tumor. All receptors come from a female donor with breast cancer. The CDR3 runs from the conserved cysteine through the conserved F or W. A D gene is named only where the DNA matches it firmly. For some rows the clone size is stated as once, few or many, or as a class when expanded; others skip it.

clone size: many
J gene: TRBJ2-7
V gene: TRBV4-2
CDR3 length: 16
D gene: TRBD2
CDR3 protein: CASSQDASGSQYEQYF
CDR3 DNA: TGTGCCAGCAGCCAAGATGCTAGCGGGAGTCAGTACGAGCAGTACTTC

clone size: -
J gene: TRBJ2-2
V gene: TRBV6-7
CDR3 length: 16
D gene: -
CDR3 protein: CASSYSMGPNTGELFF
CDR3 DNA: TGTGCCAGCAGTTACTCGATGGGCCCGAACACCGGGGAGCTGTTTTTT

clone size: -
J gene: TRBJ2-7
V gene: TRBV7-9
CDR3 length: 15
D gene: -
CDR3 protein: CASSPTGPSSYEQYF
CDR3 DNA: TGTGCCAGCAGCCCCACAGGGCCCAGCTCCTACGAGCAGTACTTC

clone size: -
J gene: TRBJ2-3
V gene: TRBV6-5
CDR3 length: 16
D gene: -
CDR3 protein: CASSGHWTAGTDTQYF
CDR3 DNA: TGTGCCAGCAGTGGACACTGGACAGCTGGCACAGATACGCAGTATTTT

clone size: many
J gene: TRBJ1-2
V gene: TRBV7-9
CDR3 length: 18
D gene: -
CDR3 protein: CASSLDASPRASNYGYTF
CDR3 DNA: TGTGCCAGCAGCTTAGATGCTTCGCCAAGGGCGTCTAACTATGGCTACACCTTC

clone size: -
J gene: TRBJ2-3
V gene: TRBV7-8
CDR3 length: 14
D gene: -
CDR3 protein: CASRRLVPTDTQYF
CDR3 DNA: TGTGCCAGCCGGCGGTTGGTCCCCACTGATACGCAGTATTTT

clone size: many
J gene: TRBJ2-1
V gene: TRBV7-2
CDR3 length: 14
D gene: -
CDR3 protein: CAEGRLANVGEQFF
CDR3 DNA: TGTGCTGAAGGGAGGCTAGCAAATGTGGGTGAGCAGTTCTTC

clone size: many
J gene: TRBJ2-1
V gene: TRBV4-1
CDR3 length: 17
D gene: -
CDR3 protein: CASSQGLLAQIYNEQFF
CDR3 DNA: TGCGCCAGCAGCCAAGGATTGCTAGCCCAAATCTACAATGAGCAGTTCTTC

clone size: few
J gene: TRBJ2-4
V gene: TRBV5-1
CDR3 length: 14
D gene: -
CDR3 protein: CASSLDLFKNIQYF
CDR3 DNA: TGCGCCAGCAGCTTGGACTTGTTCAAAAACATTCAGTACTTC

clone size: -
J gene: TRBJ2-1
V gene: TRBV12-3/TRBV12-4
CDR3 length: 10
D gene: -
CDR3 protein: CASSQGEQFF
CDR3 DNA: TGTGCCAGCAGTCAGGGTGAGCAGTTCTTC

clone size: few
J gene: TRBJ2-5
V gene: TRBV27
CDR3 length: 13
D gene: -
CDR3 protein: CASSFGHEETQYF
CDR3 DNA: TGTGCCAGCAGTTTCGGTCACGAAGAGACCCAGTACTTC

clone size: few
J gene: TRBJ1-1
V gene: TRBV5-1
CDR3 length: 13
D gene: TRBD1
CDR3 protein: CASTRQGDTEALF
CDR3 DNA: TGCGCCAGCACCCGACAGGGGGACACTGAAGCTCTCTTT

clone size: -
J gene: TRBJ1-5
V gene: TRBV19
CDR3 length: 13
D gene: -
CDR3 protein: CASRVRFDQPQHF
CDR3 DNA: TGTGCCAGTAGGGTGAGGTTTGATCAGCCCCAGCATTTT

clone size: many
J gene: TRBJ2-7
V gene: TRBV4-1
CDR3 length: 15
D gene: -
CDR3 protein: CASSRTGQPQNEQYF
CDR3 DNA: TGCGCCAGCAGCCGTACCGGACAGCCACAGAACGAGCAGTACTTC

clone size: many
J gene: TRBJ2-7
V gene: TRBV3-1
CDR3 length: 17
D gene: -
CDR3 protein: CASSQMLATAGPYEQYF
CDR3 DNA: TGTGCCAGCAGCCAAATGCTCGCAACAGCGGGCCCCTACGAGCAGTACTTC

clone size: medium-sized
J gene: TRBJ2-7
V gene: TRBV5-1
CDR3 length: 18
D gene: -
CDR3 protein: CASSLVFGTTRGVGEQYF
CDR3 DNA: TGCGCCAGCAGCTTGGTATTTGGTACGACTAGAGGGGTTGGAGAGCAGTACTTC

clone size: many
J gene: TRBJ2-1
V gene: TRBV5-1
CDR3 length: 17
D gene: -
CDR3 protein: CASSLGPAGGGYNEQFF
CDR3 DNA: TGCGCCAGCAGCTTGGGTCCGGCGGGTGGCGGGTACAATGAGCAGTTCTTC

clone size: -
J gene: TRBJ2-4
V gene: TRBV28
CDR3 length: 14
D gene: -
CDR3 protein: CASSRRVAKNIQYF
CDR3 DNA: TGTGCCAGCAGTAGGAGGGTAGCCAAAAACATTCAGTACTTC

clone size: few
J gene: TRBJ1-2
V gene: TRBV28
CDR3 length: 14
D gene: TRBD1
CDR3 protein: CASSGGDRSYGYTF
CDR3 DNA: TGTGCCAGCAGTGGCGGGGACAGGAGCTATGGCTACACCTTC

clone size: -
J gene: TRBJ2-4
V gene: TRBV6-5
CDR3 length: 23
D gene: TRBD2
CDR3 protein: CASSPGLAGVSNQVGLAKNIQYF
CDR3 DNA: TGTGCCAGCAGTCCGGGACTAGCGGGAGTATCTAACCAAGTCGGGCTAGCCAAAAACATTCAGTACTTC

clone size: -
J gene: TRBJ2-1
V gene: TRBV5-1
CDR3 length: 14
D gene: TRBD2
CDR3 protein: CASSLGVAGVEQFF
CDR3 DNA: TGCGCCAGCAGCTTGGGGGTAGCGGGAGTTGAGCAGTTCTTC

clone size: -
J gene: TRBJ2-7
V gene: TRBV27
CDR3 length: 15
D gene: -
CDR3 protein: CASKGRYERTYEQYF
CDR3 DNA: TGTGCCAGCAAGGGGCGGTACGAGCGAACCTACGAGCAGTACTTC

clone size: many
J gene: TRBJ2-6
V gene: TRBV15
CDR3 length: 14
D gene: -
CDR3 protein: CATSRGSGANVLTF
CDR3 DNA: TGTGCCACCAGCAGAGGGTCCGGGGCCAACGTCCTGACTTTC